Below are 14 T cell receptor beta chains sequenced from a single sample in a study of T cell repertoires in cytomegalovirus infection. Their antigen targets remain unknown. Each CDR3 protein is one row after TCRdb ran MiXCR on the reads. The table has 360,000 or so distinct CDR3 sequences, nearly 35% seen once. The material sequenced was cultured PBMCs, taken from culture after CMV antigen stimulation. These receptors came from a human donor in good health (CMV status not recorded). Some clones in this sample may be carry-over from other donors' samples.

DNA of the CDR3: TGTGCCAGCACCTTCGTAGAGGAGGGCACTGAAGCTTTCTTT. Amino acid sequence: CASTFVEEGTEAFF. V gene TRBV7-9 combines with J gene TRBJ1-1; D remains ambiguous. V was clipped by 7 bases and J by 4 bases, with 16 bases between them. The CDR3 sequence is 14 residues long. CDR1 is SEHNR, CDR2 FQNEAQ, per germline (reference sequence).

The rearrangement joins TRBV4-2 to TRBJ1-5; TRBD1 is a possible D gene (5 bases). With 4 bases removed from V and 6 bases from J, the gap between germline ends came to 19 bases. There are 16 residues in the CDR3. Germline CDR1 LGHNA, CDR2 YNFKEQ. The CDR3 DNA sequence: TGTGCCAGCAGCCCAACCCCGGGGGTTGAAAGTCAGCCCCAGCATTTT. Protein: CASSPTPGVESQPQHF.

This clonotype was recorded many times. In nucleotides, the CDR3 is TGCAGTGCAGACGACCGGGACAGGCCGTTCACTGAAGCTTTCTTT. This sequence encodes CSADDRDRPFTEAFF. The chain links TRBV20-1 to TRBJ1-1; 8 bases fit TRBD1. Germline CDR1 is DFQATT and CDR2 is SNEGSKA (reference sequence). This CDR3 has 15 residues. The J segment lost 4 bases and the V segment lost 6 bases, leaving 13 bases of the junction unmatched.

This clonotype was found a few times. The gene calls are TRBV7-2 and TRBJ2-7; 13 bases are shared with TRBD2. V was pared by 2 bases and J by 2 bases, with 9 bases of the junction left unmatched. CDR3 size: 18 residues. Per germline, CDR1 SGHTA and CDR2 FQGNSA. CDR3 bases: TGTGCCAGCAGCTTATCCGGGACTAGCGGGACTACAACCTACGAGCAGTACTTC. Protein sequence: CASSLSGTSGTTTYEQYF.

In this sample, this clonotype turned up a few times. The chain is built from TRBV20-1 and TRBJ2-7; TRBD2 matches 7 bases. Per germline, CDR1 DFQATT and CDR2 SNEGSKA (reference sequence). The CDR3 has 15 residues. The V gene end was trimmed by 4 bases and the J gene end by 1 base; junction bases not matched to a gene: 10. CDR3 protein: CSAKIKREPSYEQYF. The CDR3, as DNA: TGCAGTGCTAAAATAAAGCGGGAACCTTCCTACGAGCAGTACTTC.

V usage is TRBV18 and J usage is TRBJ2-7, with 7 bases lining up with TRBD1. The V gene end was trimmed by 2 bases and the J gene end by 2 bases; junction bases not matched to a gene: 6. The CDR3 totals 15 residues. Germline loops: CDR1 KGHSH, CDR2 LQKENI. In nucleotides, the CDR3 is TGTGCCAGCTCACCAAGAGGGACAGAAACCTACGAGCAGTACTTC. Translated, it gives CASSPRGTETYEQYF.

Regarding this clonotype: A much larger clone lies a single base off, so this may be a read error. This chain joins TRBV19 and TRBJ1-5, with TRBD1 identical over 10 bases. The CDR3 has 15 amino acids. Germline V gene data show CDR1 as LNHDA and CDR2 as SQIVND (reference sequence). CDR3 sequence: CASGSPWTGGQTQHF. CDR3 coding DNA: TGTGCCAGTGGCTCGCCATGGACAGGGGGTCAGACCCAGCATTTT.

V gene TRBV28 combines with J gene TRBJ2-7; a possible D gene is TRBD2 (5 bases). The CDR3 length is 14 residues. V was clipped by 5 bases and J by 7 bases, with 18 bases between them. Germline values: CDR1 MDHEN, CDR2 SYDVKM. The CDR3 is CASSNRAEGLEQYF. CDR3 coding DNA: TGTGCCAGCAGTAACCGAGCTGAGGGATTAGAGCAGTACTTC. The variable domain in full, completed from reference TRBV28 and TRBJ2-7, reads DVKVTQSSRYLVKRTGEKVFLECVQDMDHENMFWYRQDPGLGLRLIYFSYDVKMKEKGDIPEGYSVSREKKERFSLILESASTNQTSMYLCASSNRAEGLEQYFGPGTRLTVT.

The sample holds many counts of this clonotype. The J gene is TRBJ2-1, the V gene TRBV7-2; 7 bases match TRBD2. The CDR3 runs 13 residues. The V gene's germline CDR1 is SGHTA and CDR2 FQGNSA. V shed 5 bases and J 8 bases; nucleotides not matched to a gene: 6. CDR3 residues: CASSRGGGYEQFF. CDR3 nucleotides: TGTGCCAGCAGCCGTGGCGGGGGTTATGAGCAGTTCTTC.

V is TRBV27 and J is TRBJ1-4; D is possibly TRBD1 (6 bases). There are 15 residues in the CDR3. Deletions cut 7 bases from V and 8 bases from J, with 20 bases between. Looked up from germline, CDR1 is MNHEY and CDR2 is SMNVEV (reference sequence). Here the CDR3 reads CASNPEGGRGEKLFF. The CDR3 DNA reads as TGTGCCAGCAACCCTGAGGGGGGCAGAGGCGAAAAACTGTTTTTT.

Many counts were recorded for this clonotype. CDR3 protein: CASSLSRAVYGYTF. Written as DNA, the CDR3 is TGCGCCAGCAGCCTCAGCAGGGCAGTCTATGGCTACACCTTC. The chain is built from TRBV4-1 and TRBJ1-2; a possible D gene is TRBD1 (5 bases). Germline lookup yields CDR1 MGHRA and CDR2 YSYEKL. Deletions cut 4 bases from V and 4 bases from J, with 13 bases between. This CDR3 spans 14 amino acids.

The sample holds a few counts of this clonotype. The V call is TRBV4-1, the J call TRBJ2-1; 7 bases align to TRBD2. The junction had 2 bases not matched to a gene; V was cut back by 1 base and J by 2 bases. Germline V gene lookup returns CDR1 MGHRA and CDR2 YSYEKL. The CDR3 spans 15 residues. CDR3 loop: CASSQGLAPYNEQFF. CDR3 sequence (DNA): TGCGCCAGCAGCCAAGGACTAGCTCCCTACAATGAGCAGTTCTTC.

The chain has TRBV5-6 and TRBJ2-7, with TRBD2 matching over 7 bases. Germline V gives CDR1 SGHDT, CDR2 YYEEEE. The junction had 16 bases not matched to a gene; V was cut back by 3 bases and J by 4 bases. The CDR3 has 17 residues. The CDR3 region has the DNA TGTGCCAGCAGCTGGGCTGGGGGGGGACGGGATTATTACGAGCAGTACGTC. Its protein is CASSWAGGGRDYYEQYV.

This chain uses TRBV6-2 or TRBV6-3 with TRBJ2-7; 8 bases fit TRBD2. Trimming cost V 5 bases and J 3 bases; bases outside gene matches: 9. The CDR3 is made up of 15 amino acids. CDR1 and CDR2 (germline): MNHEY, SVGEGT. The CDR3: CASSAPELAVYEQYF. The CDR3 DNA follows: TGTGCCAGCAGTGCGCCGGAACTAGCGGTCTACGAGCAGTACTTC.